The TCR beta chain described here comes from a study of Tregs in tolerant kidney transplant recipients. Regarding the study as a whole: Nucleotide sequences could not be compared across some patients' samples due to primer changes. Validation in larger populations is needed because few patients were studied. Donor-specific Treg expansion exceeded global Treg expansion in tolerant patients, suggesting antigen drive.

Profiling relied on immunoSEQ multiplex PCR, and the TCRdb table lists in-frame clones only, not all of them. Among approximately 60,000 clones listed, approximately 87% were seen once. Mixed chimerism was transient after nonmyeloablative marrow transplants from related graft donors. CD4+CD25+CD127- Tregs, CD4+CD25- non-Tregs, CD4 and CD8 cells were sorted. There are a few counts of this clone. As yet, its antigen is unknown. V shed 0 bases and J 4 bases; nucleotides not matched to a gene: 14. Germline V CDR1 and CDR2: MRHNA, SNTAGT. The CDR3 consists of 20 residues. J is TRBJ2-3 and V is TRBV6-4, with 12 bases that match TRBD2. The TCR originated in a human patient who received a combined kidney and bone marrow transplant. Some T cells may have come from the graft donor. The sequenced sample was CD4+ T cells from blood (PBMCs), obtained 6 months after the transplant. The CDR3 DNA sequence: TGTGCCAGCAGTGACTCTCGGCTAGCGGGGGGGCGACGGATCCCAGATACGCAGTATTTT. This encodes CASSDSRLAGGRRIPDTQYF.